This TCR beta chain was recovered during a study of blood T cell repertoires in COVID-19. Overall study context: Some COVID-19 samples were acute and others convalescent; all came from the United States, Italy and Spain.

The germline gives CDR1 SQVTM, CDR2 ANQGSEA. Losses at the gene ends were 5 bases for V and 5 bases for J; bases not matched to a gene: 11. The CDR3 runs 14 residues. Cohort 3 donors were reported recovered after two negative PCRs, clearance, or symptom resolution. Using immunoSEQ multiplex PCR, the repertoire was profiled, and TCRdb retains in-frame clones only, with some absent. This table has 360,000 or so clones, about 88% appearing once. This receptor was obtained from a woman aged 30 to 39 who had recovered from COVID-19. The sequenced sample consisted of PBMCs or T cells enriched from blood (not recorded which). This chain links TRBV29-1 with TRBJ1-2, with 7 bases aligning to TRBD1. This chain's CDR3 is CSVNRGRPGYGYTF. CDR3 DNA sequence: TGCAGCGTTAATAGGGGGCGCCCGGGGTATGGCTACACCTTC.